One sample yielded the 26 T cell receptor beta chains listed below, sequenced in a study of beta chain features in type 1 diabetes. The whole isolated RNA underwent reverse transcription, so sequencing captured expressed TCRB transcripts. Using immunoSEQ multiplex PCR, the repertoire was profiled, and TCRdb retains in-frame clones only, with some absent. Of about 240,000 clones listed, 25% to 30% were seen once; the top ten hold 3.5% to 4%. Sequences were obtained from central memory CD4+ T cells from blood. The source of these receptors is a man aged 25-40 years in good health.

In its sample, this clone was seen many times. The chain employs TRBV6-6 and TRBJ1-2, with D uncertain. This CDR3 contains 13 residues. Germline V gene lookup returns CDR1 MNHNY and CDR2 SVGAGI (reference sequence). The V end was cut by 6 bases, the J end by 6 bases, with 14 bases between. Here the CDR3 reads CASSAGPENGYTF. The CDR3 bases are TGTGCCAGCAGCGCTGGACCCGAGAATGGCTACACCTTC.

The chain links TRBV29-1 to TRBJ2-5, with 9 bases fitting TRBD2. Germline V gene lookup returns CDR1 SQVTM and CDR2 ANQGSEA. This CDR3 contains 13 residues. J gave up 5 bases and V 2 bases, and 3 bases lay outside the gene matches. The CDR3 DNA sequence: TGCAGCGTTGAAAACCTAGCGGGGGAGACCCAGTACTTC. This sequence encodes CSVENLAGETQYF. The complete variable domain, with remaining parts taken from reference TRBV29-1 and TRBJ2-5, reads SAVISQKPSRDICQRGTSLTIQCQVDSQVTMMFWYRQQPGQSLTLIATANQGSEATYESGFVIDKFPISRPNLTFSTLTVSNMSPEDSSIYLCSVENLAGETQYFGPGTRLLVL.

The V gene is TRBV2, the J gene TRBJ2-7; 11 nucleotides match TRBD1. The CDR3 loop spans 17 amino acids. Germline CDR1 SNHLY, CDR2 FYNNEI. Trimming took 8 bases from V and 3 from J; bases not matched to a gene: 15. CDR3 residues: CASSPSLRDRGFYEQYF. The CDR3 coding sequence is TGTGCCAGCTCCCCGTCCCTCCGGGACAGGGGGTTCTACGAGCAGTACTTC.

This chain links TRBV6-5 with TRBJ2-7; TRBD2 might be the D (6 bases). CDR3 length: 13 amino acids. Germline values: CDR1 MNHEY, CDR2 SVGAGI. Trimming cost V 5 bases and J 2 bases, with 10 bases left between them. This CDR3 is CASSTSGPYEQYF. CDR3 in DNA: TGTGCCAGCAGTACAAGCGGGCCCTACGAGCAGTACTTC.

The chain links TRBV7-7 to TRBJ2-5; TRBD1 agrees at 7 bases. CDR1 is SSHAT and CDR2 is FNYEAQ in the germline V gene (reference sequence). V shed 4 bases and J 5 bases; nucleotides not matched to a gene: 10. CDR3 length: 15 amino acids. CDR3 sequence reads: CASSSGDRASETQYF. The CDR3 DNA reads TGTGCCAGCAGCTCCGGAGACAGGGCCTCGGAGACCCAGTACTTC.

The chain couples TRBV27 to TRBJ2-4; D perhaps matches TRBD1 (6 bases). Germline CDR1 MNHEY, CDR2 SMNVEV (reference sequence). CDR3 length equals 18 residues. V lost 5 bases to trimming and J lost 0 bases, with 20 bases between them. The CDR3 DNA follows: TGTGCCAGCAGTCCCATTTCCCTCGACAGGTCAGCCAAAAACATTCAGTACTTC. Its translation: CASSPISLDRSAKNIQYF.

This chain joins TRBV6-5 and TRBJ2-7; 10 bases line up with TRBD2. Per the germline V gene, CDR1 is MNHEY and CDR2 is SVGAGI. CDR3 size: 16 residues. Trimming removed 0 bases from V and 7 bases from J; junction bases left unmatched: 9. CDR3 protein: CASSYSMLAGVWEQYF. The DNA for the CDR3 is TGTGCCAGCAGTTACTCGATGCTAGCGGGAGTGTGGGAGCAGTACTTC.

Ten or more counts support this clone. The J gene is TRBJ2-1, the V gene TRBV19; the D gene is possibly TRBD1 (6 bases). Germline V gene data show CDR1 as LNHDA and CDR2 as SQIVND (reference sequence). The CDR3 spans 15 residues. V was shortened by 0 bases and J by 7 bases, with 13 bases between the two germline ends. CDR3 amino acids: CASSIDRRGVNEQFF. CDR3 DNA sequence: TGTGCCAGTAGTATAGACCGCAGGGGAGTGAATGAGCAGTTCTTC.

This sequence joins TRBV7-9 and TRBJ2-5, with TRBD2 as a possible D gene (5 bases). CDR3 length: 14 residues. V dropped 5 bases and J dropped 3 bases, with 13 bases sitting between them. From germline, CDR1 is SEHNR and CDR2 FQNEAQ (reference sequence). Here the CDR3 reads CASSRGRDEETQYF. CDR3 coding DNA: TGTGCCAGCAGCCGAGGACGGGATGAAGAGACCCAGTACTTC.

V gene TRBV6-5 combines with J gene TRBJ2-1; D possibly matches TRBD1 or TRBD2 (5 bases each). Germline CDR1 is MNHEY and CDR2 is SVGAGI. The V end lost 0 bases, the J end lost 4 bases, and 13 bases lay between the germline ends. This CDR3 has 16 residues. CDR3 residues: CASSYSLGRDYNEQFF. In DNA, the CDR3 is TGTGCCAGCAGTTACTCTTTGGGACGGGATTACAATGAGCAGTTCTTC.

This chain links TRBV29-1 with TRBJ2-7; possibly TRBD2 for D (6 bases). The CDR3 extends over 11 amino acids. The germline CDR1 and CDR2 sequences are SQVTM and ANQGSEA. V was trimmed by 6 bases and J by 0 bases, leaving 6 bases between them. Here the CDR3 reads CSVGGSYEQYF. In DNA, the CDR3 is TGCAGCGTGGGAGGCTCCTACGAGCAGTACTTC.

V gene TRBV5-1 combines with J gene TRBJ1-2, with TRBD1 matching 8 bases. V dropped 4 bases and J dropped 4; count of bases not matched to a gene: 3. The CDR3 covers 13 residues. Germline loops: CDR1 SGHRS, CDR2 YFSETQ. CDR3 nucleotide sequence: TGCGCCAGCAGCACGGGGACAGGCTATGGCTACACCTTC. Protein product: CASSTGTGYGYTF. The variable domain in full, completed from reference TRBV5-1 and TRBJ1-2, reads KAGVTQTPRYLIKTRGQQVTLSCSPISGHRSVSWYQQTPGQGLQFLFEYFSETQRNKGNFPGRFSGRQFSNSRSEMNVSTLELGDSALYLCASSTGTGYGYTFGSGTRLTVV.

This clone has at least ten counts. This sequence joins TRBV10-3 and TRBJ1-1; tentative D call: TRBD1 (6 bases). The CDR3 is 12 residues long. Germline loops: CDR1 ENHRY, CDR2 SYGVKD. Deletions cut 11 bases from V and 0 bases from J, with 10 bases between. The CDR3 reads CAAGQMNTEAFF. CDR3 bases: TGTGCCGCCGGACAGATGAACACTGAAGCTTTCTTT.

The table lists this clone with a few counts. The J gene is TRBJ2-1, the V gene TRBV9, with TRBD2 matching 9 bases. The V gene end was trimmed by 3 bases and the J gene end by 8 bases; junction bases not matched to a gene: 12. The length of the CDR3 is 16 residues. Looked up from germline, CDR1 is SGDLS and CDR2 is YYNGEE. CDR3 bases: TGTGCCAGCAGCGGAGGGACTAGCCGGACTATGGATGAGCAGTTCTTC. This encodes CASSGGTSRTMDEQFF.

The chain couples TRBV7-8 to TRBJ2-1; 8 bases line up with TRBD2. The CDR3 sequence is 17 residues long. Germline values: CDR1 SGHVS, CDR2 FQNEAQ. After removal of 0 bases from V and 4 bases from J, the junction contained 8 bases not matched to a gene. The CDR3 DNA is TGTGCCAGCAGCTTAGCGCTTAAGCGGGGGATATACAATGAGCAGTTCTTC. This encodes CASSLALKRGIYNEQFF.

V is TRBV7-2 and J is TRBJ2-1; 11 bases fit TRBD2. Per the germline V gene, CDR1 is SGHTA and CDR2 is FQGNSA. The trim removed 3 bases at V and 2 bases at J, leaving 9 bases unmatched. CDR3 length equals 18 residues. Here the CDR3 DNA reads TGTGCCAGCAGCTTGACTAGCGGGAATTGGATGACCTACAATGAGCAGTTCTTC. It yields the protein CASSLTSGNWMTYNEQFF.

The chain couples TRBV5-1 to TRBJ2-2, with D perhaps being TRBD1 or TRBD2 (5 bases each). This CDR3 contains 15 residues. Trimming pared 4 bases from V and 5 bases from J, leaving 15 bases between. From germline, CDR1 is SGHRS and CDR2 YFSETQ. As DNA, the CDR3 is TGCGCCAGCAGCCTGATAGGGACCCAAACCGGGGAGCTGTTTTTT. Residues: CASSLIGTQTGELFF.

The chain couples TRBV2 to TRBJ1-1; D is unclear. This CDR3 comprises 12 residues. From germline, CDR1 is SNHLY and CDR2 FYNNEI. Between the trimmed V and J ends, which lost 6 bases and 3 bases, there was a span of 8 bases. The chain's CDR3 is CASRGADTEAFF. CDR3 DNA: TGTGCCAGCAGGGGAGCGGACACTGAAGCTTTCTTT.

V is TRBV7-6 and J is TRBJ1-5; D is undetermined. CDR1 is SGHVS, CDR2 FNYEAQ, per germline. The CDR3 length is 14 residues. Trimming shortened V by 4 bases and J by 5 bases, and 12 bases separated the two germline ends. This CDR3 reads CASSSETLHQPQHF. Here the CDR3 DNA reads TGTGCCAGCAGCTCTGAGACACTTCATCAGCCCCAGCATTTT.

This clone has a handful of counts. The chain joins TRBV2 to TRBJ1-2; D not certain. The length of the CDR3 is 14 residues. CDR1 and CDR2 from the germline V gene are SNHLY and FYNNEI. The V end was cut by 7 bases, the J end by 5 bases, with 17 bases between. DNA for the CDR3: TGTGCCAGCACCCGGCCTCCCGACACATATGGCTACACCTTC. Residues: CASTRPPDTYGYTF.

V gene TRBV2 combines with J gene TRBJ2-7; no clear D. Deletions cut 6 bases from V and 1 base from J, with 7 bases between. This CDR3 contains 12 residues. Germline V lookup: CDR1 SNHLY, CDR2 FYNNEI. CDR3 residues: CASSRFSYEQYF. CDR3 nucleotides: TGTGCCAGCAGCCGATTTTCCTACGAGCAGTACTTC.

As concerns this clone: A far larger clone lies a single base away; this is likely a read error. The sample contains more than one DNA sequence encoding this CDR3. V gene TRBV15 combines with J gene TRBJ2-7; perhaps D is TRBD1 or TRBD2 (5 bases each). With 0 bases removed from V and 5 bases from J, the gap between germline ends came to 11 bases. Germline CDR1 is LNHNV and CDR2 is YYDKDF (reference sequence). This CDR3 has 14 residues. Here the CDR3 reads CATSRDTRGHEQYF. CDR3 nucleotide sequence: TGTGCCACCAGCAGAGATACCCGGGGCCACGAGCAGTACTTC.

CDR3 loop: CASSRLDEQYF. Here the CDR3 DNA reads TGTGCCAGCAGTCGACTAGACGAGCAGTACTTC. The chain links TRBV6-1 to TRBJ2-7, with a possible D match to TRBD2 (6 bases). V was clipped by 5 bases and J by 5 bases, with 7 bases between them. The CDR3 contains 11 residues. Germline V gene lookup returns CDR1 MNHNS and CDR2 SASEGT.

Only a few counts were recorded for this clone. V usage is TRBV18 and J usage is TRBJ2-3, with TRBD2 matching 7 bases. Germline V gene sequence: CDR1 KGHSH, CDR2 LQKENI. The CDR3 runs 17 residues. The trim removed 3 bases at V and 0 bases at J, leaving 9 bases unmatched. The CDR3 bases are TGTGCCAGCTCACCGCCGCGGGAGCGGACTAGCACAGATACGCAGTATTTT. Amino acid sequence: CASSPPRERTSTDTQYF.

The chain is built from TRBV2 and TRBJ1-1; D gene unclear. The CDR3 extends over 13 amino acids. Germline loops: CDR1 SNHLY, CDR2 FYNNEI. Trimming cost V 8 bases and J 7 bases, with 17 bases left between them. The CDR3 region is CASAPLVGGEAFF. The CDR3 DNA reads TGTGCCAGCGCCCCCCTTGTGGGCGGTGAAGCTTTCTTT.

This clone has just a few counts. The rearrangement joins TRBV30 to TRBJ2-1, with unresolved D. The V end was cut by 0 bases, the J end by 10 bases, with 7 bases between. Per the germline V gene, CDR1 is GTSNPN and CDR2 is SVGIG (reference sequence). The length of the CDR3 is 11 residues. The CDR3 DNA reads as TGTGCCTGGAGTGTGTTGGCCGAGCAGTTCTTC. It encodes CAWSVLAEQFF. The entire variable domain, with the rest obtained from reference TRBV30 and TRBJ2-1, is as follows: SQTIHQWPATLVQPVGSPLSLECTVEGTSNPNLYWYRQAAGRGLQLLFYSVGIGQISSEVPQNLSASRPQDRQFILSSKKLLLSDSGFYLCAWSVLAEQFFGPGTRLTVL.